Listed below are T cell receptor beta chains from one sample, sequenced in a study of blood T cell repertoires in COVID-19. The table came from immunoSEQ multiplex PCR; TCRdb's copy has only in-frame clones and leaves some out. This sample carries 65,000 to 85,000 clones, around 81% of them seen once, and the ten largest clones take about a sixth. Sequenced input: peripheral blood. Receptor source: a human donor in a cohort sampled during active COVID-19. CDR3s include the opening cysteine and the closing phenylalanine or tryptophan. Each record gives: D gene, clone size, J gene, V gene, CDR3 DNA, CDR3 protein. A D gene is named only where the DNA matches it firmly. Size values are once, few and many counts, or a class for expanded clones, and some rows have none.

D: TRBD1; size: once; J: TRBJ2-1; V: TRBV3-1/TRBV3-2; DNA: TGTGCCAGCAGCTTGGACAGGGTCTACAATGAGCAGTTCTTC; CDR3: CASSLDRVYNEQFF
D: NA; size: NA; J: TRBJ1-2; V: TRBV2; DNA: TGTGCCAGCAGTGAAGGGCTGACTTACTATGGCTACACCTTC; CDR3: CASSEGLTYYGYTF
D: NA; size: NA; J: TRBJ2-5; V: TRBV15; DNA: TGTGCCACCAGCAGAGATTTAGCTAGAGAGACCCAGTACTTC; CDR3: CATSRDLARETQYF
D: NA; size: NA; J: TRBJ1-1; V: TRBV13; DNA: TGTGCCAGCAGCTCAGGCGTTGGGCTGAGGGCCAAAGATGAAGCTTTCTTT; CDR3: CASSSGVGLRAKDEAFF
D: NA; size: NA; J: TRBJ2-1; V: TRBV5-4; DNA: TGTGCCAGCAGCTTGGACAGGGCGGACAATGAGCAGTTCTTC; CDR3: CASSLDRADNEQFF
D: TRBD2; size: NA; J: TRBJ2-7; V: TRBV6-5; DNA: TGTGCCAGCAGTTTTAATCTAGCGGGGGGGCCCTACGAGCAGTACTTC; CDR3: CASSFNLAGGPYEQYF
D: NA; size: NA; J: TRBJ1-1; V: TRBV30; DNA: TGTGCCTGGAGTGCGCCAGTACGAGGGAACACTGAAGCTTTCTTT; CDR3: CAWSAPVRGNTEAFF
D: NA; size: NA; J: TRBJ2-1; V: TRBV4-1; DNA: TGCGCCAGCAGCCCGGACTGGAACCTTAACAATGAGCAGTTCTTC; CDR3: CASSPDWNLNNEQFF
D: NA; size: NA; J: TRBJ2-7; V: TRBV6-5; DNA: TGTGCCAGCAGTTACGGACAGACCTACGAGCAGTACTTC; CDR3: CASSYGQTYEQYF
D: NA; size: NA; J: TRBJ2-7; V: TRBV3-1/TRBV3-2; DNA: TGTGCCAGCAGACGAACAGGTACCCAAACCTACGAGCAGTACTTC; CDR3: CASRRTGTQTYEQYF
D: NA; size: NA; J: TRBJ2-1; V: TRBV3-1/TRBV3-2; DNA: TGTGCCAGCAGCCAAGAGTACTATCCCTACAATGAGCAGTTCTTC; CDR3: CASSQEYYPYNEQFF
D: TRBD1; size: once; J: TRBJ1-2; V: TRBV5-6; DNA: TGTGCCAGCAGCTTCGGGACAGGGAACTATGGCTACACCTTC; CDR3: CASSFGTGNYGYTF
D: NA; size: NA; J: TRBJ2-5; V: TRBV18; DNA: TGTGCCAGCTCACCCGCCGGAGGACAGTCCCAAGAGACCCAGTACTTC; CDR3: CASSPAGGQSQETQYF
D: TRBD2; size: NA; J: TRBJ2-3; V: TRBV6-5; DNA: TGTGCCAGCAGGAGACTAGCAGGTAGCACAGATACGCAGTATTTT; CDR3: CASRRLAGSTDTQYF
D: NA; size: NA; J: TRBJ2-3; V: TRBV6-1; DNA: TGTGCCAGCAGTGAAGCGATGGGGAGGGATACGCAGTATTTT; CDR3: CASSEAMGRDTQYF
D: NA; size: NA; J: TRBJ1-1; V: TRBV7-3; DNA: TGTGCCAGCAATGCGGGGGGGCCTACTGAAGCTTTCTTT; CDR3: CASNAGGPTEAFF
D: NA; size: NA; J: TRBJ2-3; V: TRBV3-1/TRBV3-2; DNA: TGTGCCAGCAGCCAAGACAGGGTTGATACGCAGTATTTT; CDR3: CASSQDRVDTQYF
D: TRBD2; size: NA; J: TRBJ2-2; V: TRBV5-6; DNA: TGTGCCAGCAGCTTGGGGGGCCGACTAGCGGTCCCCGGGGAGCTGTTTTTT; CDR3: CASSLGGRLAVPGELFF
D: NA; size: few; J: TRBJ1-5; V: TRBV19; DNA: TGTGCCAGTAGTCCAAGGGGGAAGGGCTCCAATCAGCCCCAGCATTTT; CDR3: CASSPRGKGSNQPQHF